These 26 T cell receptor beta chains share one sample of origin, sequenced in a study of blood T cells in healthy people across ages. The authors ran a second PCR of roughly 6 to 11 cycles using a sample-barcoded 5' primer and a J-beta primer mix. MiXCR, applied by TCRdb to the 5' RACE reads, yields one record per CDR3 protein. The repertoire consists of about 900,000 distinct CDR3 sequences, with 48% occurring once and the leading ten covering roughly 13%. The specimen sequenced was blood. The receptor set was obtained from a man aged 25-40 years in good health.

This clonotype turned up a few times. The chain employs TRBV20-1 and TRBJ2-6, with D possibly being TRBD1 (6 bases). In germline, CDR1 is DFQATT, CDR2 SNEGSKA (reference sequence). CDR3 length: 18 residues. The V and J ends lost 1 base and 0 bases respectively, with 16 bases between them. The CDR3 region has the DNA TGCAGTGCTAGAGTTCCCTCGGACAGACTCTCTGGGGCCAACGTCCTGACTTTC. This codes for CSARVPSDRLSGANVLTF.

On this clonotype: The junction does not match germline at one end; this may be a read error. The chain links TRBV11-3 to TRBJ2-5; possibly TRBD1 for D (6 bases). CDR3 size: 13 residues. Germline V gene lookup returns CDR1 SGHNT and CDR2 YENEEA. The CDR3 DNA sequence: TGTGCCTGCAGTAAGCAGGGGAAAGAGACCCAGTACTTC. Translated: CACSKQGKETQYF.

This clonotype appeared a few times. The chain recombines TRBV7-9 with TRBJ2-3; the match to TRBD1 covers 7 bases. The CDR3 runs 15 residues. V was pared by 8 bases and J by 2 bases, with 10 bases of the junction left unmatched. Germline assignment: CDR1 SEHNR and CDR2 FQNEAQ (reference sequence). In DNA form, the CDR3 reads TGTGCCAGCTGTTGGACCGGGACAGACACAGATACGCAGTATTTT. This sequence encodes CASCWTGTDTDTQYF.

This sequence joins TRBV11-2 and TRBJ2-4, with D unresolved. The J call may not be correct, given that the DNA end is closer to TRBJ2-7. This CDR3 spans 15 amino acids. CDR1 and CDR2 (germline): SGHAT, FQNNGV. In nucleotides, the CDR3 is TGTGCCAGCAGCTTTCTGAAGAGTAAGCCCTACGAGCAGTACTTC. Translation: CASSFLKSKPYEQYF.

CDR3: CASSLYRIGQGRFYEQYF. In DNA form, the CDR3 reads TGTGCCAGCAGTTTATATCGGATCGGACAGGGGCGTTTTTACGAGCAGTACTTC. V and J are TRBV12-3 or TRBV12-4 and TRBJ2-7; 9 bases fit TRBD1. The CDR3 is 18 amino acids. The J segment lost 4 bases and the V segment lost 2 bases, leaving 15 bases of the junction unmatched.

The V and J genes are TRBV18 and TRBJ2-1; either TRBD1 or TRBD2 may supply D (5 bases each). This CDR3 region has 16 residues. Germline assignment: CDR1 KGHSH and CDR2 LQKENI. Trimming pared 2 bases from V and 2 bases from J, leaving 13 bases between. CDR3 in DNA: TGTGCCAGCTCACCAAGGGACCGACGGCCCTACAATGAGCAGTTCTTC. Translated: CASSPRDRRPYNEQFF.

This clonotype was seen a handful of times. V gene TRBV18 combines with J gene TRBJ1-4, with unresolved D. The germline CDR1 and CDR2 sequences are KGHSH and LQKENI. The CDR3 contains 15 residues. V lost 1 base and J lost 3, with 9 bases in between. The CDR3 nucleotides are TGTGCCAGCTCACCACAGGGATGGCCTAATGAAAAACTGTTTTTT. This sequence encodes CASSPQGWPNEKLFF. Filled out from reference TRBV18 and TRBJ1-4, the complete variable domain reads NAGVMQNPRHLVRRRGQEARLRCSPMKGHSHVYWYRQLPEEGLKFMVYLQKENIIDESGMPKERFSAEFPKEGPSILRIQQVVRGDSAAYFCASSPQGWPNEKLFFGSGTQLSVL.

The rearrangement links TRBV11-2 to TRBJ1-2; 7 nucleotides align to TRBD1. With 0 bases clipped from V and 6 bases from J, the junction kept 7 bases outside the gene matches. Germline loops: CDR1 SGHAT, CDR2 FQNNGV. The CDR3 has 15 residues. This CDR3 is CASSLEGQGGHGYTF. As DNA, the CDR3 is TGTGCCAGCAGCTTAGAGGGTCAGGGGGGCCATGGCTACACCTTC.

This clonotype was seen repeatedly, ten times or more. This chain connects TRBV12-3 or TRBV12-4 to TRBJ2-1, with D possibly TRBD1 on 7 matching bases. Trimming cost V 7 bases and J 4 bases, with 17 bases left between them. This CDR3 is built from 15 residues. CDR3: CASTPRQGGYNEQFF. DNA of the CDR3: TGTGCCAGCACTCCTAGACAGGGAGGTTACAATGAGCAGTTCTTC.

The chain combines TRBV6-1 with TRBJ2-3; the D gene is possibly TRBD1 (7 bases). The CDR3 totals 14 residues. V was pared by 3 bases and J by 2 bases, with 9 bases between. Germline V gives CDR1 MNHNS, CDR2 SASEGT. CDR3 loop: CASSEEGATDTQYF. The DNA of the CDR3 is TGTGCCAGCAGTGAGGAGGGGGCCACAGATACGCAGTATTTT.

The V and J genes are TRBV20-1 and TRBJ2-7; a possible D gene is TRBD2 (5 bases). V lost 2 bases and J lost 2, with 10 bases in between. Germline CDR1 DFQATT, CDR2 SNEGSKA (reference sequence). The CDR3 is 13 amino acids. CDR3 nucleotides: TGCAGTGCTAGACCACCCGGGGCCTACGAGCAGTACTTC. Protein product: CSARPPGAYEQYF.

V gene TRBV20-1 combines with J gene TRBJ2-1; TRBD2 aligns across 16 bases. The CDR3 sequence is 19 residues long. Germline V gene lookup returns CDR1 DFQATT and CDR2 SNEGSKA (reference sequence). The J segment lost 5 bases and the V segment lost 1 base, leaving 11 bases of the junction unmatched. CDR3 DNA: TGCAGTGCTAGAGGGGACGGATCGGGGACTAGCGGGGGGGACAATGAGCAGTTCTTC. Translating it yields CSARGDGSGTSGGDNEQFF.

The J gene is TRBJ2-4, the V gene TRBV29-1; a possible D gene is TRBD2 (6 bases). The DNA end lines up better with TRBJ2-7; the J call may be wrong. CDR1 SQVTM and CDR2 ANQGSEA come from the germline V gene. This CDR3 contains 11 residues. CDR3 amino acids: CSVEGGDEQYF. In nucleotides, the CDR3 is TGCAGCGTTGAAGGGGGGGACGAGCAGTACTTC.

The V gene is TRBV3-1, the J gene TRBJ2-7; the D call may be TRBD1 or TRBD2 (5 bases each). CDR3 size: 15 residues. Germline loops: CDR1 LGHDT, CDR2 YNNKEL (reference sequence). Trimming left V 1 base short and J 3 bases short, with 13 bases between. For the CDR3, the DNA is TGTGCCAGCAGCCAAGGCAGCAGGGAGTTCTACGAGCAGTACTTC. Its translation: CASSQGSREFYEQYF.

In its sample, this clonotype was seen a few times. The genes are TRBV2 and TRBJ2-1, with 9 bases identical to TRBD2. Germline CDR1 reads SNHLY; CDR2 reads FYNNEI. There are 15 residues in the CDR3. J was trimmed by 7 bases and V by 3 bases; bases with no gene match: 7. In DNA form, the CDR3 reads TGTGCCAGCAGTGAGCAGCGGGGGGTCTTGAATGAGCAGTTCTTC. As protein: CASSEQRGVLNEQFF.

The V call is TRBV27, the J call TRBJ2-7; either TRBD1 or TRBD2 may supply D (5 bases each). Germline V gene data show CDR1 as MNHEY and CDR2 as SMNVEV (reference sequence). The CDR3 has 13 residues. V lost 10 bases and J lost 1, with 14 bases in between. CDR3 region: CATTGDGSYEQYF. The CDR3 bases are TGTGCCACCACCGGGGACGGGTCCTACGAGCAGTACTTC.

The chain employs TRBV7-8 and TRBJ2-7, with TRBD2 matching 8 bases. After removal of 2 bases from V and 5 bases from J, the junction contained 8 bases not matched to a gene. Germline CDR1 reads SGHVS; CDR2 reads FQNEAQ. The CDR3 is made up of 15 amino acids. CDR3 sequence (DNA): TGTGCCAGCAGCTTAACCGGGCCGACTAGCGACGAGCAGTACTTC. Its protein product is CASSLTGPTSDEQYF.

This clonotype was counted only a few times. This chain connects TRBV12-3 or TRBV12-4 to TRBJ2-7; weak D call: TRBD1 (6 bases). There are 18 residues in the CDR3. With 5 bases removed from V and 3 bases from J, the gap between germline ends came to 26 bases. The DNA for the CDR3 is TGTGCCAGCAGTCAAACCGACAGGTTTGAAAAAGGTCACTACGAGCAGTACTTC. Protein product: CASSQTDRFEKGHYEQYF.

This clonotype was seen at least ten times. The rearrangement joins TRBV20-1 to TRBJ2-7, with a weak D call TRBD1 (5 bases). V was cut by 3 bases and J by 2 bases, with 11 bases left in between. This CDR3 contains 13 residues. Germline assignment: CDR1 DFQATT and CDR2 SNEGSKA (reference sequence). CDR3 region: CSASAQEPYEQYF. The CDR3 DNA is TGCAGTGCTAGTGCACAGGAACCCTACGAGCAGTACTTC.

As DNA, the CDR3 is TGCGCCAGCAGCCAAGACTTCCGGGGCTGGGCGGATGGCTACACCTTC. The encoded protein is CASSQDFRGWADGYTF. The V call is TRBV4-1, the J call TRBJ1-2, with a weak D call TRBD1 (5 bases). The CDR3 has 16 amino acids. Germline V gene data show CDR1 as MGHRA and CDR2 as YSYEKL. Trimming pared 0 bases from V and 6 bases from J, leaving 17 bases between.

CDR3 sequence reads: CASSKALLRGQIDTGQYF. The CDR3 DNA follows: TGTGCCAGCAGCAAAGCGCTCTTAAGAGGGCAAATCGATACGGGGCAGTACTTC. The chain combines TRBV21-1 with TRBJ2-5; TRBD2, the table's D call, lacks a check against the DNA. TRBV21-1 is termed a pseudogene. The CDR3 consists of 18 residues.

The CDR3 protein is CAASGDKVLGELFF. The CDR3 DNA reads as TGTGCCGCCAGTGGGGACAAAGTTCTCGGGGAGCTGTTTTTT. The gene calls are TRBV30 and TRBJ2-2, with D possibly TRBD1 on 6 matching bases. The CDR3 consists of 14 residues. The germline gives CDR1 GTSNPN, CDR2 SVGIG (reference sequence). V lost 8 bases to trimming and J lost 7 bases, with 20 bases between them.

The rearrangement links TRBV24-1 to TRBJ1-5; D is uncertain. The CDR3 sequence is 15 residues long. Trimming pared 4 bases from V and 0 bases from J, leaving 9 bases between. Germline lookup yields CDR1 KGHDR and CDR2 SFDVKD. CDR3 bases: TGTGCCACCAGTGAATCTACTAATAGCAATCAGCCCCAGCATTTT. Its translation is CATSESTNSNQPQHF.

CDR3 sequence (DNA): TGTGCCAGCAGCCCGCCCGCAACTGGGACGGATACGCAGTATTTT. This encodes CASSPPATGTDTQYF. V and J are TRBV4-2 and TRBJ2-3; the D call may be TRBD1 or TRBD2 (5 bases each). V was pared by 4 bases and J by 6 bases, with 17 bases between. The CDR3 has 15 residues. Germline V CDR1 and CDR2: LGHNA, YNFKEQ.

This clonotype was detected only a few times. This rearrangement joins TRBV20-1 to TRBJ2-5, with a weak D call TRBD1 (5 bases). Germline V gene lookup returns CDR1 DFQATT and CDR2 SNEGSKA (reference sequence). CDR3 size: 12 residues. V was trimmed by 4 bases and J by 2 bases, leaving 8 bases between them. The CDR3 coding sequence is TGCAGTGCTACCAAGGGGCAAGAGACCCAGTACTTC. It is translated as CSATKGQETQYF.

The chain joins TRBV10-3 to TRBJ2-5, with D unresolved. Germline V lookup: CDR1 ENHRY, CDR2 SYGVKD. V was pared by 11 bases and J by 9 bases, with 22 bases between. The CDR3 consists of 13 residues. In DNA form, the CDR3 reads TGTGCCTCCGCCCGAAACGTCGCCGAGGCCCAGTACTTC. This sequence encodes CASARNVAEAQYF.